The present TCR beta chain was sequenced within a study of blood T cell repertoires in COVID-19. The study recruited people aged roughly 18 to 95 years across roughly 23 US areas. Profiled with immunoSEQ multiplex PCR; TCRdb holds only in-frame clones, not every one. The sample lists 300,000 to 400,000 clones; 80% to 90% were seen once. This clone occurred once. The CDR3 is 14 residues long. Trimming cost V 10 bases and J 6 bases; bases outside gene matches: 11. The germline V gene has CDR1 ENHRY and CDR2 SYGVKD. The sequence was collected from a woman aged 40 to 50 with acute COVID-19. Sequencing input: PBMCs or T cells enriched from blood (not recorded which). The rearrangement uses TRBV10-3 and TRBJ1-5, with 8 bases that match TRBD1. The CDR3 DNA is TGTGCCACTAACTCAGGGGGCACACCTCAGCCCCAGCATTTT. Protein: CATNSGGTPQPQHF.